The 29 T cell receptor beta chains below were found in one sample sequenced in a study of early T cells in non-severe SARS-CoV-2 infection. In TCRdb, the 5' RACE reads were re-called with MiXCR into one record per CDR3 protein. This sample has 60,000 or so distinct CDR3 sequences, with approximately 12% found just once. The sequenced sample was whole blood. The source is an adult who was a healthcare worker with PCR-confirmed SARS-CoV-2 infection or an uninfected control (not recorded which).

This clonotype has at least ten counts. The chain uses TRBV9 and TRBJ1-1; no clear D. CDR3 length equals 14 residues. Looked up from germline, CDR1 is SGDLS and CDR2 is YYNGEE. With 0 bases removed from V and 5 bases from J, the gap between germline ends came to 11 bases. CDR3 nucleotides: TGTGCCAGCAGCGTAGCTTCGGGTAAGACTGAAGCTTTCTTT. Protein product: CASSVASGKTEAFF.

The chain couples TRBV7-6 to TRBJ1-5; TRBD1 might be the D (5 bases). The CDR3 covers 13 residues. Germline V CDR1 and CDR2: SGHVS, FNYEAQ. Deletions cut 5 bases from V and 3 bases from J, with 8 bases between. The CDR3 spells CASSRDSNQPQHF. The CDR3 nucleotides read TGTGCCAGCAGCCGGGACTCCAATCAGCCCCAGCATTTT.

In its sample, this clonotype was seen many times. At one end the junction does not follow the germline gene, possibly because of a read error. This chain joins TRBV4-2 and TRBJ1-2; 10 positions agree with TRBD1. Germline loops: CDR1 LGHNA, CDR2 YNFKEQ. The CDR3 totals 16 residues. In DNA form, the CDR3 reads TGTGCCAGCAACCAAGTTTGGACAGGGGGTAGCTATGGCTACACCTTC. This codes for CASNQVWTGGSYGYTF.

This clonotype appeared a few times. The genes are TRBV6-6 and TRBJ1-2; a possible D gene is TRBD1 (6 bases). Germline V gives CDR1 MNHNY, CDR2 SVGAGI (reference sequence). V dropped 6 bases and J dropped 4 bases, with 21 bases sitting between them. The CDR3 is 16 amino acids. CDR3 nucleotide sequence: TGTGCCAGCAGCAGACGACAGGACGGAGAAGGCTATGGCTACACCTTC. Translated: CASSRRQDGEGYGYTF.

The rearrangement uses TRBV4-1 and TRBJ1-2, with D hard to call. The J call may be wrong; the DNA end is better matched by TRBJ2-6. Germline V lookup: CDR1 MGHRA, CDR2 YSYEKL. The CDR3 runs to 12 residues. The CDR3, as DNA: TGCGCCAGCAGCCGAGGACCGTTCAACCTGACTTTC. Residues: CASSRGPFNLTF.

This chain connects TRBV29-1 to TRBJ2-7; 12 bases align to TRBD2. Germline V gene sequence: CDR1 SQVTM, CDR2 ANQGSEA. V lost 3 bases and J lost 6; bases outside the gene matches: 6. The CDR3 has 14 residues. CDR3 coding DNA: TGCAGCGTTGATCTAGCGGGAGGGCCCTTCGAGCAGTACTTC. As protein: CSVDLAGGPFEQYF.

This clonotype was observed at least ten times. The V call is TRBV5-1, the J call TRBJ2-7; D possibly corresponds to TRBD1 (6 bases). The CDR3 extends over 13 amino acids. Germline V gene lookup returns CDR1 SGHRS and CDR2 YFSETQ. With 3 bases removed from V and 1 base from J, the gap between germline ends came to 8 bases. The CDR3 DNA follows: TGCGCCAGCAGCTACACAGGGTCCTACGAGCAGTACTTC. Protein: CASSYTGSYEQYF.

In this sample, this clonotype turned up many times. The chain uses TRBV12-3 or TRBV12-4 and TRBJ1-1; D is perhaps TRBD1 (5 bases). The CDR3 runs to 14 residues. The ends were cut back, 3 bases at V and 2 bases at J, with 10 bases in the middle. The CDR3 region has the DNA TGTGCCAGCAGTTTCAACCAGGGAAACACTGAAGCTTTCTTT. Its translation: CASSFNQGNTEAFF.

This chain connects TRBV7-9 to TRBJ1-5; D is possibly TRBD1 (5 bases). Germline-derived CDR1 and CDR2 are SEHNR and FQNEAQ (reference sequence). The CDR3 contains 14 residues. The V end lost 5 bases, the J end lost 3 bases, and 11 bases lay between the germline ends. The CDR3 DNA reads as TGTGCCAGCAGCGCCGGGACGGACAATCAGCCCCAGCATTTT. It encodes CASSAGTDNQPQHF.

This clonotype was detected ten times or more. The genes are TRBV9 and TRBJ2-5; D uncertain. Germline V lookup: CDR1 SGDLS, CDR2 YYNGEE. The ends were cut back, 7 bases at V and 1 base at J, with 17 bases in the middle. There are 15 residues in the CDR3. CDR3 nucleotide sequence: TGTGCCAGCCCTCCATGGAGTAAGGGCCAAGAGACCCAGTACTTC. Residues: CASPPWSKGQETQYF.

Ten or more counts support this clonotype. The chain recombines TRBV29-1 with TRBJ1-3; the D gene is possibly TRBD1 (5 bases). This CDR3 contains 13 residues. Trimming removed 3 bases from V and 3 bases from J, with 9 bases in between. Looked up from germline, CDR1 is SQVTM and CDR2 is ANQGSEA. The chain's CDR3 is CSVEKGLGNTIYF. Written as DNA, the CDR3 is TGCAGCGTTGAGAAGGGGCTTGGAAACACCATATATTTT.

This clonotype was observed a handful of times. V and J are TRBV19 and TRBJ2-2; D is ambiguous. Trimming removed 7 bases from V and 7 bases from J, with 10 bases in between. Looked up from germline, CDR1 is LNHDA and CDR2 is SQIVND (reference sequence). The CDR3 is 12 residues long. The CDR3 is CASTGRGGELFF. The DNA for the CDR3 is TGTGCCAGTACGGGCCGAGGCGGGGAGCTGTTTTTT.

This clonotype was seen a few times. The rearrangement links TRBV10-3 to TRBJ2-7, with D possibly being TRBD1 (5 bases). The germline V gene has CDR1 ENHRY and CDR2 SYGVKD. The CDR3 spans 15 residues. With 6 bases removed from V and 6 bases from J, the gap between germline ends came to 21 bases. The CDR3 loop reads CAISNIEGRTPEQYF. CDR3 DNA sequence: TGTGCCATCAGCAATATCGAAGGTCGGACACCCGAGCAGTACTTC.

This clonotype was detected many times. CDR3 in DNA: TGTGCCAGCAGTTCTTACCCGAGCTCCTACAATGAGCAGTTCTTC. Amino acid sequence: CASSSYPSSYNEQFF. The genes are TRBV6-4 and TRBJ2-1; D call uncertain. Trimming took off 5 bases at V and 0 bases at J, with 11 bases between the two ends. This CDR3 is built from 15 residues. Germline CDR1 reads MRHNA; CDR2 reads SNTAGT.

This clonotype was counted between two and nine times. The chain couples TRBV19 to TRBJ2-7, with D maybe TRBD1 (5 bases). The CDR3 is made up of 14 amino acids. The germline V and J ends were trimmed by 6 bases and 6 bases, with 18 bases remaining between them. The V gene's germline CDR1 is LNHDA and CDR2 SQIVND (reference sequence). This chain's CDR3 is CASSSRALYGEQYF. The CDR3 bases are TGTGCCAGTAGCTCCAGGGCCCTCTACGGCGAGCAGTACTTC.

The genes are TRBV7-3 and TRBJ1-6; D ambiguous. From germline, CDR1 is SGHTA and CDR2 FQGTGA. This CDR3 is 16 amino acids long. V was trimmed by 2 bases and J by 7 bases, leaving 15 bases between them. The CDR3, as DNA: TGTGCCAGCAGCTTATCCCCCCTCCCCGTGAATTCACCCCTCCACTTT. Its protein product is CASSLSPLPVNSPLHF.

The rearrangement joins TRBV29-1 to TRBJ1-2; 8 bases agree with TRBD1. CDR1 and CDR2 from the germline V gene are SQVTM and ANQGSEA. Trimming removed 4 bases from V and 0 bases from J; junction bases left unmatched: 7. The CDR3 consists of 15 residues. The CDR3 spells CSVVRQGSANYGYTF. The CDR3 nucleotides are TGCAGCGTTGTTAGACAGGGGTCAGCTAACTATGGCTACACCTTC. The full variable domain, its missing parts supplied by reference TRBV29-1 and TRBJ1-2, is SAVISQKPSRDICQRGTSLTIQCQVDSQVTMMFWYRQQPGQSLTLIATANQGSEATYESGFVIDKFPISRPNLTFSTLTVSNMSPEDSSIYLCSVVRQGSANYGYTFGSGTRLTVV.

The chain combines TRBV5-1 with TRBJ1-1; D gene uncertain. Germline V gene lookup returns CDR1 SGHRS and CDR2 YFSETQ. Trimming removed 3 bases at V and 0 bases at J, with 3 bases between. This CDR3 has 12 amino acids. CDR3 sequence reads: CASSSVNTEAFF. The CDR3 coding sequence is TGCGCCAGCAGCTCGGTGAACACTGAAGCTTTCTTT.

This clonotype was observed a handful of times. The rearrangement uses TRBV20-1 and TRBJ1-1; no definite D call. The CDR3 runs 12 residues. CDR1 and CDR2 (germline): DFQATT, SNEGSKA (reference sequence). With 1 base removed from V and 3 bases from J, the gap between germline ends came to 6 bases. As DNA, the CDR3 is TGCAGTGCTAGAGGACCCCACACTGAAGCTTTCTTT. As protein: CSARGPHTEAFF.

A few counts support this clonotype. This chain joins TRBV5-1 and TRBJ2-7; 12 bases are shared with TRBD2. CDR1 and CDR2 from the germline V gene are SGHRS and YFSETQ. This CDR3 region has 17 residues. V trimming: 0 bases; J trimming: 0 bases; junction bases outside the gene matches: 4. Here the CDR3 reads CASSLGLAGASSYEQYF. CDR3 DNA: TGCGCCAGCAGCTTGGGACTAGCGGGGGCGAGCTCCTACGAGCAGTACTTC.

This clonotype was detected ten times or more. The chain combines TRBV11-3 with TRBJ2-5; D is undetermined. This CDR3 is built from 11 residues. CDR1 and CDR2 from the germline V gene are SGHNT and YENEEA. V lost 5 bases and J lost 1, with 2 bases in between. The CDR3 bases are TGTGCCAGCAGCCCCCAAGAGACCCAGTACTTC. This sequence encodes CASSPQETQYF.

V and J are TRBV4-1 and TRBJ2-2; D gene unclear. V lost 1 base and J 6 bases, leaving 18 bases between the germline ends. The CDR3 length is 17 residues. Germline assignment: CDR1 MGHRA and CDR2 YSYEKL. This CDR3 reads CASSQVAGLGLAGELFF. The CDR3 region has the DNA TGCGCCAGCAGCCAAGTCGCAGGCCTGGGTTTGGCCGGGGAGCTGTTTTTT.

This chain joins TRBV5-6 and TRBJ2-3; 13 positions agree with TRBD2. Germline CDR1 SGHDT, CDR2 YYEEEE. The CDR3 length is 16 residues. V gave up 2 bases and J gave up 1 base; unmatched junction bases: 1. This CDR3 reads CASSFGLAGGTDTQYF. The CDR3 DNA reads TGTGCCAGCAGCTTCGGACTAGCGGGGGGCACAGATACGCAGTATTTT. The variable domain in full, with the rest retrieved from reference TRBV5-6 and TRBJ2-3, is DAGVTQSPTHLIKTRGQQVTLRCSPKSGHDTVSWYQQALGQGPQFIFQYYEEEERQRGNFPDRFSGHQFPNYSSELNVNALLLGDSALYLCASSFGLAGGTDTQYFGPGTRLTVL.

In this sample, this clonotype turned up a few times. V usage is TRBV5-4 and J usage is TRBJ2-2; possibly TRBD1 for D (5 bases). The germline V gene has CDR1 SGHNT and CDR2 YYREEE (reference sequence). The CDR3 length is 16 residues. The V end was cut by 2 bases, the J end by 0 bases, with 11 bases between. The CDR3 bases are TGTGCCAGCAGCTTAGCACAGGACACGAACACCGGGGAGCTGTTTTTT. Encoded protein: CASSLAQDTNTGELFF. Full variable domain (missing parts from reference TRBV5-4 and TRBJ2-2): ETGVTQSPTHLIKTRGQQVTLRCSSQSGHNTVSWYQQALGQGPQFIFQYYREEENGRGNFPPRFSGLQFPNYSSELNVNALELDDSALYLCASSLAQDTNTGELFFGEGSRLTVL.

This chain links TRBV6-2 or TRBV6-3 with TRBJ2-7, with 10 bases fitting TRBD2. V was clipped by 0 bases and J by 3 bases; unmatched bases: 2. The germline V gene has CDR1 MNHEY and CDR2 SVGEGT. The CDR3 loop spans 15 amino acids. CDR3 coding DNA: TGTGCCAGCAGTTACTCTACTAGCGGGGACTACGAGCAGTACTTC. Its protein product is CASSYSTSGDYEQYF.

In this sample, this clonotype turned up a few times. The CDR3 bases are TGCAGCGTGGAGGGGACTAGCGGGCTTGACAATGAGCAGTTCTTC. Translation: CSVEGTSGLDNEQFF. The J gene is TRBJ2-1, the V gene TRBV29-1; the match to TRBD2 covers 12 bases. V lost 6 bases and J lost 5; bases outside the gene matches: 8. Germline CDR1 is SQVTM and CDR2 is ANQGSEA. CDR3 length: 15 amino acids.

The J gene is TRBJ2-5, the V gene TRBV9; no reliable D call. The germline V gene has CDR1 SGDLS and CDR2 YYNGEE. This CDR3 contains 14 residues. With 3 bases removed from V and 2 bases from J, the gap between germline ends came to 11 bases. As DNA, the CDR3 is TGTGCCAGCAGCGCCGCAGGCCTTCAAGAGACCCAGTACTTC. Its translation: CASSAAGLQETQYF.

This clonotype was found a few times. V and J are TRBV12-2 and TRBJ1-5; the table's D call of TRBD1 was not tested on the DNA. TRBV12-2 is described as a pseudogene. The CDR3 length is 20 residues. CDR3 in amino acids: CASRLSGGQEIPGRNQPQHF. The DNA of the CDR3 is TGTGCAAGTCGCTTATCGGGGGGACAGGAGATACCGGGTCGCAATCAGCCCCAGCATTTT.

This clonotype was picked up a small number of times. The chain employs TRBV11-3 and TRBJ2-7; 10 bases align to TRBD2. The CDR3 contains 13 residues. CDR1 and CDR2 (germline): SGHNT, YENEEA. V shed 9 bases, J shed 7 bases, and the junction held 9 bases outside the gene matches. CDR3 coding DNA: TGTGCCAGTCAAGCGGGAGGGCCGGGAGAGCAGTACTTC. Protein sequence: CASQAGGPGEQYF. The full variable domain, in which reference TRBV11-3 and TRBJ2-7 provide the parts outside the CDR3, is EAGVVQSPRYKIIEKKQPVAFWCNPISGHNTLYWYLQNLGQGPELLIRYENEEAVDDSQLPKDRFSAERLKGVDSTLKIQPAELGDSAVYLCASQAGGPGEQYFGPGTRLTVT.